Below are 20 T cell receptor beta chains sequenced from a single sample in a study of blood T cell repertoires in COVID-19. The assay was immunoSEQ multiplex PCR, and TCRdb's table has in-frame clones only and misses some. The table records some 110,000 clones, 85% to 90% of them present only once. The material sequenced was peripheral blood. The receptors derive from a human donor in a cohort sampled during active COVID-19.

The DNA of the CDR3 is TGTGCCAGCAGCCCCCGGAGGCGCACAGATACGCAGTATTTT. Translation: CASSPRRRTDTQYF. The chain carries TRBV6-2 or TRBV6-3 and TRBJ2-3; D possibly corresponds to TRBD2 (5 bases). V was trimmed by 6 bases and J by 1 base, leaving 11 bases between them. This CDR3 comprises 14 residues. CDR1 and CDR2 from the germline V gene are MNHEY and SVGEGT.

The chain has TRBV12-3 or TRBV12-4 and TRBJ1-3; D is unclear. V was shortened by 2 bases and J by 9 bases, with 8 bases between the two germline ends. The CDR3 contains 12 residues. CDR3 residues: CASSLKTSTIYF. The DNA for the CDR3 is TGTGCCAGCAGTTTAAAGACTTCCACCATATATTTT.

The chain couples TRBV11-2 to TRBJ2-2, with D tentatively TRBD1 (6 bases). V gave up 1 base and J gave up 3 bases, with 9 bases separating them. Looked up from germline, CDR1 is SGHAT and CDR2 is FQNNGV. CDR3 size: 15 residues. CDR3 in DNA: TGTGCCAGCAGCTTAGCAGGGGCGTACACCGGGGAGCTGTTTTTT. Translating it yields CASSLAGAYTGELFF.

V is TRBV7-2 and J is TRBJ2-2, with 7 bases identical to TRBD1. The CDR3 consists of 16 residues. V gave up 1 base and J gave up 6 bases; unmatched junction bases: 8. Germline lookup yields CDR1 SGHTA and CDR2 FQGNSA. CDR3 residues: CASSLGQGRWAGELFF. The CDR3 DNA follows: TGTGCCAGCAGCTTAGGACAGGGCCGGTGGGCCGGGGAGCTGTTTTTT.

The chain couples TRBV30 to TRBJ1-3; D is ambiguous. The CDR3 runs to 16 residues. Germline CDR1 GTSNPN, CDR2 SVGIG (reference sequence). V shed 0 bases and J shed 0 bases, with 12 bases lying between them. In DNA form, the CDR3 reads TGTGCCTGGAGTGTTCTAAACCGATACTCTGGAAACACCATATATTTT. It encodes CAWSVLNRYSGNTIYF. Filled out from reference TRBV30 and TRBJ1-3, the complete variable domain reads SQTIHQWPATLVQPVGSPLSLECTVEGTSNPNLYWYRQAAGRGLQLLFYSVGIGQISSEVPQNLSASRPQDRQFILSSKKLLLSDSGFYLCAWSVLNRYSGNTIYFGEGSWLTVV.

The chain joins TRBV10-3 to TRBJ2-3; possible D gene TRBD2, 5 bases. Between the trimmed V and J ends, which lost 4 bases and 2 bases, there was a span of 25 bases. Germline lookup yields CDR1 ENHRY and CDR2 SYGVKD. The CDR3 consists of 19 residues. The DNA of the CDR3 is TGTGCCATCAGTGGATCCGGGGAAACAGTTGCGGTGATCACAGATACGCAGTATTTT. This sequence encodes CAISGSGETVAVITDTQYF.

The chain couples TRBV4-3 to TRBJ1-2; D uncertain. CDR1 is LGHNA and CDR2 is YSLEER in the germline V gene. V was shortened by 0 bases and J by 4 bases, with 12 bases between the two germline ends. CDR3 length equals 15 residues. In DNA form, the CDR3 reads TGCGCCAGCAGCCAAGAAAAGAATGGAGGCTATGGCTACACCTTC. This gives the protein CASSQEKNGGYGYTF.

The chain combines TRBV29-1 with TRBJ1-1, with 7 positions matching TRBD1. V lost 5 bases and J lost 2; bases outside the gene matches: 8. CDR3 length: 14 amino acids. Looked up from germline, CDR1 is SQVTM and CDR2 is ANQGSEA. CDR3 sequence (DNA): TGCAGCGTTACCCGGCAGGGGGGAAACACTGAAGCTTTCTTT. Protein sequence: CSVTRQGGNTEAFF.

CDR3 region: CASSATIGQGGTEAFF. CDR3 nucleotides: TGTGCCAGCAGCGCGACAATCGGACAGGGCGGTACTGAAGCTTTCTTT. The chain links TRBV9 to TRBJ1-1; 8 bases are a match to TRBD1. The germline V gene has CDR1 SGDLS and CDR2 YYNGEE. There are 16 residues in the CDR3. V lost 3 bases and J lost 5; bases outside the gene matches: 12. The whole variable domain, filled in from reference TRBV9 and TRBJ1-1, reads DSGVTQTPKHLITATGQRVTLRCSPRSGDLSVYWYQQSLDQGLQFLIQYYNGEERAKGNILERFSAQQFPDLHSELNLSSLELGDSALYFCASSATIGQGGTEAFFGQGTRLTVV.

The chain combines TRBV28 with TRBJ1-1; 7 nucleotides agree with TRBD1. Germline loops: CDR1 MDHEN, CDR2 SYDVKM. V was clipped by 5 bases and J by 3 bases; unmatched bases: 9. The CDR3 extends over 15 amino acids. CDR3 coding DNA: TGTGCCAGCAGTACCCCCGACAGGGCTTACACTGAAGCTTTCTTT. Residues: CASSTPDRAYTEAFF.

The gene calls are TRBV6-5 and TRBJ2-1; 9 nucleotides line up with TRBD2. The trim removed 8 bases at V and 8 bases at J, leaving 13 bases unmatched. Germline values: CDR1 MNHEY, CDR2 SVGAGI. This CDR3 contains 15 residues. The CDR3 DNA reads as TGTGCCAGCGCCGTTTCGGCTAGCGGGATCTATGAGCAGTTCTTC. Translating gives CASAVSASGIYEQFF.

The chain couples TRBV19 to TRBJ2-1, with D possibly being TRBD2 (5 bases). The V gene lost 0 bases and the J gene lost 9 bases, with 18 bases spanning the gap. The CDR3 is 16 amino acids. Germline values: CDR1 LNHDA, CDR2 SQIVND (reference sequence). The CDR3 sequence is CASSIDPLAGWGEQFF. The CDR3 DNA is TGTGCCAGTAGTATAGATCCTCTAGCAGGTTGGGGTGAGCAGTTCTTC.

The chain employs TRBV24-1 and TRBJ2-1; D ambiguous. Germline V gives CDR1 KGHDR, CDR2 SFDVKD. The CDR3 totals 14 residues. Trimming took 4 bases from V and 0 from J, leaving 6 bases between them. DNA for the CDR3: TGTGCCACCAGTGAGTCTTCCTCCTACAATGAGCAGTTCTTC. As protein: CATSESSSYNEQFF.

This chain connects TRBV11-3 to TRBJ1-1, with D possibly TRBD1 on 5 matching bases. V dropped 5 bases and J dropped 3 bases, with 13 bases sitting between them. Germline values: CDR1 SGHNT, CDR2 YENEEA. This CDR3 spans 14 amino acids. The CDR3 here is CASSPSRGDTEAFF. The CDR3 region has the DNA TGTGCCAGCAGCCCCTCCCGGGGGGACACTGAAGCTTTCTTT.

This clone was seen once. V usage is TRBV2 and J usage is TRBJ2-7; TRBD1 aligns across 8 bases. Trimming at V came to 6 bases and at J to 6 bases, leaving 16 bases not matched to a gene. CDR1 SNHLY and CDR2 FYNNEI come from the germline V gene. The CDR3 sequence is 16 residues long. This CDR3 is CASRESPDRGLSEQYF. The CDR3 DNA follows: TGTGCCAGCAGGGAATCCCCAGACAGGGGTCTTAGCGAGCAGTACTTC.

V usage is TRBV11-2 and J usage is TRBJ1-1, with a weak D call TRBD1 (6 bases). Germline V gene lookup returns CDR1 SGHAT and CDR2 FQNNGV. The CDR3 spans 14 residues. Trimming pared 4 bases from V and 6 bases from J, leaving 15 bases between. CDR3 sequence reads: CASSSDGTYSEAFF. The CDR3 DNA reads TGTGCCAGCAGCTCCGATGGGACATATTCTGAAGCTTTCTTT.

V gene TRBV7-2 combines with J gene TRBJ1-2; D uncertain. Trimming removed 0 bases at V and 4 bases at J, with 15 bases between. This CDR3 is built from 16 residues. From germline, CDR1 is SGHTA and CDR2 FQGNSA. CDR3 amino acids: CASSLALNNAFYGYTF. CDR3 coding DNA: TGTGCCAGCAGCTTAGCTTTAAACAACGCCTTCTATGGCTACACCTTC. The full variable domain, its missing parts supplied by reference TRBV7-2 and TRBJ1-2, is GAGVSQSPSNKVTEKGKDVELRCDPISGHTALYWYRQSLGQGLEFLIYFQGNSAPDKSGLPSDRFSAERTGGSVSTLTIQRTQQEDSAVYLCASSLALNNAFYGYTFGSGTRLTVV.

V and J are TRBV6-4 and TRBJ2-1; TRBD1 matches 7 bases. This CDR3 comprises 18 residues. The V gene's germline CDR1 is MRHNA and CDR2 SNTAGT. Trimming took 0 bases from V and 9 from J; bases not matched to a gene: 17. In DNA, the CDR3 is TGTGCCAGCAGTGACTCGCCCCGTGACGAGGGACAGAATGGTGAGCAGTTCTTC. It translates to CASSDSPRDEGQNGEQFF.

The V gene is TRBV27, the J gene TRBJ1-6; maybe TRBD1 (5 bases). This CDR3 is built from 12 residues. Germline CDR1 is MNHEY and CDR2 is SMNVEV (reference sequence). Trimming took 6 bases from V and 14 from J, leaving 14 bases between them. CDR3 bases: TGTGCCAGCAGGCACCCACAAGGGGCCCTCCACTTT. Amino acid sequence: CASRHPQGALHF.

The gene calls are TRBV5-4 and TRBJ1-4; D not resolved. This CDR3 spans 12 amino acids. Germline CDR1 and CDR2: SGHNT and YYREEE (reference sequence). Trimming stripped 4 bases from V and 10 bases from J, with 11 bases between. The DNA for the CDR3 is TGTGCCAGCAGCCCCGACCGGGGAAAACTGTTTTTT. This encodes CASSPDRGKLFF.